This TCR beta chain was profiled in a study of T-cell memory formation after mild COVID-19. Study conclusions and caveats: For contracting clones, CD4+ ones sat mainly in CM and EM, CD8+ in EMRA.

CDR3 length: 12 residues. Germline CDR1 MNHNY, CDR2 SVGAGI (reference sequence). V gave up 7 bases and J gave up 4 bases, with 10 bases separating them. On this clonotype itself: Its antigen remains unknown.

5'RACE primed from the constant segment yielded TCR alpha and TCR beta cDNA libraries bearing sample barcodes and UMIs. TCRdb itself ran the 5' RACE reads through MiXCR, one entry per CDR3 protein. The data show around 80,000 distinct CDR3 sequences, about 13% seen once. The sample consisted of PBMCs or a T cell subset sorted from them (not recorded which). V and J are TRBV6-6 and TRBJ1-2; no firm D call. This clonotype was sampled from a young man who had mild COVID-19 (a few samples of this study predate the infection). Cell type and time point are not known. CDR3 DNA sequence: TGTGCCAGCAACAAGGGAATCTATGGCTACACCTTC. Protein sequence: CASNKGIYGYTF.